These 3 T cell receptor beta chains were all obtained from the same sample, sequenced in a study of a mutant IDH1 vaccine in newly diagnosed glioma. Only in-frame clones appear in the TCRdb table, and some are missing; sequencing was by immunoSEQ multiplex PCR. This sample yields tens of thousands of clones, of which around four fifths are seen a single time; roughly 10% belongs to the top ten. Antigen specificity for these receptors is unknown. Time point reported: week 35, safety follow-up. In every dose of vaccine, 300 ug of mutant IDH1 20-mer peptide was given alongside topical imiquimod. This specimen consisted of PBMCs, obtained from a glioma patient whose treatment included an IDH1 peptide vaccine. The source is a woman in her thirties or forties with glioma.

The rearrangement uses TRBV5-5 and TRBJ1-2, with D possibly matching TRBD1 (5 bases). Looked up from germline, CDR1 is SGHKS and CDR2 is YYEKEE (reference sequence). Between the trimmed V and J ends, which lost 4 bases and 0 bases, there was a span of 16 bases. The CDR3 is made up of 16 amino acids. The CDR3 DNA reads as TGTGCCAGCAGCCGTCAATCAGGGAATACTAACTATGGCTACACCTTC. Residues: CASSRQSGNTNYGYTF.

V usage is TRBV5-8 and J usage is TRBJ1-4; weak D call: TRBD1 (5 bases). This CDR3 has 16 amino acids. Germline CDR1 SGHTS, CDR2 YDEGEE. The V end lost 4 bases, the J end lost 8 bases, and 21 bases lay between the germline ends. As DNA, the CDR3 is TGTGCCAGCAGCGTATCCGGGACTCGCGACGAGGAAAAACTGTTTTTT. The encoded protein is CASSVSGTRDEEKLFF.

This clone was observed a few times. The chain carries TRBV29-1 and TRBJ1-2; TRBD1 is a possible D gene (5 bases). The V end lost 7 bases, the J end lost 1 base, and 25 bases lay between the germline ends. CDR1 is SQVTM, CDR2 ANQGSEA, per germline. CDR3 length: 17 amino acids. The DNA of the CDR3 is TGCAGCGCCCTACCGGGACCCGGATTCGGGGTTAACTATGGCTACACCTTC. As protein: CSALPGPGFGVNYGYTF.